One and the same sample provided the 14 T cell receptor beta chains below, sequenced in a study of Graves' ophthalmopathy and Graves' hyperthyroidism. From RNA, the CDR3 regions of TCR beta chains were amplified and sequenced. An opening RT-PCR round employed HTBI primers and preceded a second-round multiplex PCR. One entry per CDR3 protein, called by TCRdb with MiXCR from the multiplex PCR reads. The sample comprises approximately 700,000 distinct CDR3 sequences, 40% of which are singletons, and roughly 45% rests with the top ten. Sequencing was performed on peripheral blood. The origin of the receptors is an adult man with Graves' ophthalmopathy.

This clonotype has just a few counts. This chain connects TRBV11-2 to TRBJ2-7, with D perhaps matching TRBD2 (5 bases). Trimming cost V 5 bases and J 5 bases, with 13 bases left between them. The CDR3 loop spans 13 amino acids. The germline V gene encodes CDR1 SGHAT and CDR2 FQNNGV. The CDR3 DNA follows: TGTGCCAGCAGCGTAGGACTCCTTGACGAGCAGTACTTC. Translated: CASSVGLLDEQYF.

The rearrangement links TRBV7-9 to TRBJ2-2, with TRBD1 matching 7 bases. CDR3 length: 16 residues. V was pared by 6 bases and J by 0 bases, with 7 bases of the junction left unmatched. Germline loops: CDR1 SEHNR, CDR2 FQNEAQ (reference sequence). The CDR3 protein is CASRAPGQTNTGELFF. In nucleotides, the CDR3 is TGTGCCAGCAGGGCTCCGGGACAGACGAACACCGGGGAGCTGTTTTTT.

This clonotype has only a few counts. The chain links TRBV5-1 to TRBJ2-7, with D possibly TRBD2 on 6 matching bases. V lost 3 bases to trimming and J lost 3 bases, with 13 bases between them. This CDR3 has 14 amino acids. Germline CDR1 reads SGHRS; CDR2 reads YFSETQ. The CDR3 here is CASSSSGRDYEQYF. CDR3 DNA sequence: TGCGCCAGCAGCTCTTCGGGGCGGGACTACGAGCAGTACTTC.

A note on this clonotype: Germline and junction disagree at one end, which may indicate a read error. The CDR3 bases are TGTGCCACCAGCAGGACAGGTAGCAATCAGCTCCAGCATTTT. This gives the protein CATSRTGSNQLQHF. This sequence joins TRBV15 and TRBJ1-5, with a weak D call TRBD1 (6 bases). The CDR3 covers 14 residues. CDR1 and CDR2 from the germline V gene are LNHNV and YYDKDF (reference sequence).

V usage is TRBV4-3 and J usage is TRBJ2-2; 9 positions agree with TRBD2. The CDR3 runs 16 residues. The V gene end was trimmed by 2 bases and the J gene end by 9 bases; junction bases not matched to a gene: 10. In germline, CDR1 is LGHNA, CDR2 YSLEER. This chain's CDR3 is CASSQTAGTSFRELFF. Here the CDR3 DNA reads TGCGCCAGCAGCCAAACCGCCGGGACTAGCTTTCGGGAGCTGTTTTTT.

In the case of this clonotype: An end of the junction differs from the germline gene, which may be a read error. The chain employs TRBV7-9 and TRBJ2-6, with 8 bases that match TRBD1. This CDR3 has 17 amino acids. The germline CDR1 and CDR2 sequences are SEHNR and FQNEAQ (reference sequence). In nucleotides, the CDR3 is TGTGCCAGCAGCCCGACAGGGGCTAACTCTGAGGCCAACGTCCTGACTTTC. Protein: CASSPTGANSEANVLTF.

The sample holds a few counts of this clonotype. The chain employs TRBV7-2 and TRBJ1-2, with D tentatively TRBD1 (5 bases). This CDR3 is built from 14 residues. Germline V gives CDR1 SGHTA, CDR2 FQGNSA. Between the trimmed V and J ends, which lost 5 bases and 4 bases, there was a span of 14 bases. CDR3 residues: CASSPTWGGYGYTF. For the CDR3, the DNA is TGTGCCAGCAGCCCGACGTGGGGGGGCTATGGCTACACCTTC.

The sample holds many counts of this clonotype. The rearrangement links TRBV20-1 to TRBJ2-5, with D hard to call. The V end lost 3 bases, the J end lost 2 bases, and 10 bases lay between the germline ends. CDR3 size: 13 residues. Germline lookup yields CDR1 DFQATT and CDR2 SNEGSKA (reference sequence). The CDR3 DNA is TGCAGTGCTAGTTCTGGCGGTCAAGAGACCCAGTACTTC. Amino acids: CSASSGGQETQYF.

This clonotype was counted many times. A read error may account for a junction end that differs from germline. CDR3 coding DNA: TGTGCCAGCAGTGAAGTGGGACAGGGGCGCTTT. Translation: CASSEVGQGRF. This rearrangement joins TRBV2 to TRBJ1-1; 10 bases fit TRBD1. The CDR3 length is 11 residues. Germline values: CDR1 SNHLY, CDR2 FYNNEI.

This clonotype was seen a few times. This rearrangement joins TRBV20-1 to TRBJ2-7; 8 nucleotides agree with TRBD2. CDR3 length: 15 amino acids. CDR1 DFQATT and CDR2 SNEGSKA come from the germline V gene (reference sequence). The ends lost 1 base at V and 2 bases at J; junction bases unmatched: 7. CDR3 bases: TGCAGTGCTAGAGTATTCGGGGGGGGAACCTACGAGCAGTACTTC. Its translation: CSARVFGGGTYEQYF.

This clonotype was counted a few times. One end of the junction fails to match germline, which may point to a read error. The V and J genes are TRBV24-1 and TRBJ1-5; TRBD1 matches 9 bases. This CDR3 is 15 amino acids long. CDR1 is KGHDR, CDR2 SFDVKD, per germline. This CDR3 is CASSPRDRGNQPQHF. Here the CDR3 DNA reads TGTGCCAGCAGTCCCCGGGACAGGGGCAATCAGCCCCAGCATTTT.

The chain couples TRBV7-9 to TRBJ1-2; a possible D gene is TRBD1 (6 bases). CDR3 length equals 15 residues. Germline V lookup: CDR1 SEHNR, CDR2 FQNEAQ (reference sequence). Trimming removed 5 bases at V and 8 bases at J, with 21 bases between. CDR3 in amino acids: CASSQDEGVEWGYTF. CDR3 nucleotides: TGTGCCAGCAGCCAAGATGAGGGGGTGGAGTGGGGCTACACCTTC. The complete variable domain, with remaining parts taken from reference TRBV7-9 and TRBJ1-2, reads DTGVSQNPRHKITKRGQNVTFRCDPISEHNRLYWYRQTLGQGPEFLTYFQNEAQLEKSRLLSDRFSAERPKGSFSTLEIQRTEQGDSAMYLCASSQDEGVEWGYTFGSGTRLTVV.

This clonotype was found many times. The gene calls are TRBV20-1 and TRBJ1-5, with D possibly matching TRBD1 (5 bases). The germline CDR1 and CDR2 sequences are DFQATT and SNEGSKA (reference sequence). CDR3 size: 13 residues. V lost 1 base and J lost 13, with 17 bases in between. CDR3 bases: TGCAGTGCTAGAGTGCAGGGCACGGGGGTTCAGCATTTT. The encoded protein is CSARVQGTGVQHF.

V is TRBV19 and J is TRBJ1-2; 7 nucleotides line up with TRBD1. The CDR3 is made up of 18 amino acids. Germline assignment: CDR1 LNHDA and CDR2 SQIVND (reference sequence). J gave up 4 bases and V 2 bases, and 16 bases lay outside the gene matches. This CDR3 is CASSIMNLRDSSLYGYTF. The CDR3 DNA reads TGTGCCAGTAGTATAATGAACCTTCGGGACAGCTCCCTCTATGGCTACACCTTC.